What follows are 17 T cell receptor beta chains derived from one specimen sequenced in a study of blood T cell repertoires in COVID-19. The data were produced by immunoSEQ multiplex PCR, yet TCRdb's version contains in-frame clones alone and is incomplete. The sample consists of about 130,000 clones, approximately 88% of them appearing once. Sequenced sample: peripheral blood. These receptors were obtained from a man in his 70s with active COVID-19.

Only one count was recorded for this clone. The rearrangement links TRBV10-3 to TRBJ2-5, with 8 positions matching TRBD1. The junction had 9 bases not matched to a gene; V was cut back by 7 bases and J by 5 bases. Germline V gives CDR1 ENHRY, CDR2 SYGVKD. The CDR3 length is 14 residues. The CDR3 nucleotides read TGTGCCATCAAACCCGACAGGGGAGGCGAGACCCAGTACTTC. Translated, it gives CAIKPDRGGETQYF.

The CDR3 protein is CASSPTGVDEQYF. CDR3 bases: TGTGCCAGCTCACCAACAGGGGTGGACGAGCAGTACTTC. This chain joins TRBV18 and TRBJ2-7; 7 nucleotides line up with TRBD1. The CDR3 covers 13 residues. With 2 bases clipped from V and 5 bases from J, the junction kept 3 bases outside the gene matches. Germline V gene sequence: CDR1 KGHSH, CDR2 LQKENI.

This clone was detected only once. The chain is built from TRBV21-1 and TRBJ2-3; the table assigns TRBD1, which was not confirmed against the DNA. TRBV21-1 is listed as a pseudogene. The length of the CDR3 is 14 residues. CDR3 amino acids: CASTPDRGRDTQYF. CDR3 bases: TGTGCCAGCACCCCGGACAGGGGAAGAGATACGCAGTATTTT.

The chain carries TRBV5-4 and TRBJ2-5, with D possibly being TRBD1 (6 bases). V was clipped by 3 bases and J by 5 bases, with 14 bases between them. The CDR3 has 14 amino acids. Germline V gives CDR1 SGHNT, CDR2 YYREEE (reference sequence). CDR3 sequence (DNA): TGTGCCAGCAGCTCAGGAGCAGGGGTGGAGACCCAGTACTTC. Amino acid sequence: CASSSGAGVETQYF.

The chain couples TRBV6-5 to TRBJ2-3, with TRBD2 identical over 10 bases. Germline loops: CDR1 MNHEY, CDR2 SVGAGI. V lost 6 bases, J lost 0 bases, and 3 bases stayed unmatched. The CDR3 totals 15 residues. The CDR3 spells CASSRLAGSTDTQYF. CDR3 in DNA: TGTGCCAGCAGCCGACTAGCGGGCAGCACAGATACGCAGTATTTT.

This sequence joins TRBV7-2 and TRBJ2-2, with TRBD2 matching 8 bases. Germline-derived CDR1 and CDR2 are SGHTA and FQGNSA. J gave up 0 bases and V 2 bases, and 5 bases lay outside the gene matches. There are 17 residues in the CDR3. The CDR3 region is CASSLRRLAPNTGELFF. CDR3 in DNA: TGTGCCAGCAGCTTACGGAGACTAGCGCCGAACACCGGGGAGCTGTTTTTT. Combining the CDR3 with reference TRBV7-2 and TRBJ2-2 gives the whole variable domain GAGVSQSPSNKVTEKGKDVELRCDPISGHTALYWYRQSLGQGLEFLIYFQGNSAPDKSGLPSDRFSAERTGGSVSTLTIQRTQQEDSAVYLCASSLRRLAPNTGELFFGEGSRLTVL.

The chain recombines TRBV19 with TRBJ2-3, with D possibly TRBD2 on 6 matching bases. Germline V CDR1 and CDR2: LNHDA, SQIVND (reference sequence). The CDR3 runs to 14 residues. The V end lost 3 bases, the J end lost 2 bases, and 9 bases lay between the germline ends. CDR3 sequence (DNA): TGTGCCAGTAGTATGGGGAGGAACACAGATACGCAGTATTTT. Translating gives CASSMGRNTDTQYF.

This rearrangement joins TRBV28 to TRBJ2-2, with TRBD1 matching over 8 bases. This CDR3 spans 15 amino acids. The germline V gene encodes CDR1 MDHEN and CDR2 SYDVKM. After removal of 4 bases from V and 4 bases from J, the junction contained 5 bases not matched to a gene. In DNA, the CDR3 is TGTGCCAGCAGTTCGCAGGGGGCCGGCACCGGGGAGCTGTTTTTT. Amino acids: CASSSQGAGTGELFF.

The chain couples TRBV9 to TRBJ2-5, with a weak D call TRBD1 (5 bases). Trimming cost V 0 bases and J 1 base, with 10 bases left between them. CDR1 and CDR2 (germline): SGDLS, YYNGEE. The CDR3 runs 15 residues. The CDR3 loop is CASSVGLRAQETQYF. In nucleotides, the CDR3 is TGTGCCAGCAGCGTAGGTCTCAGGGCCCAAGAGACCCAGTACTTC.

This chain links TRBV6-1 with TRBJ2-3; 7 bases are a match to TRBD2. The V and J ends lost 4 bases and 1 base, in that order; junction bases with no gene match: 17. The CDR3 loop spans 19 amino acids. Germline V CDR1 and CDR2: MNHNS, SASEGT. CDR3 nucleotides: TGTGCCAGCAGTGCCACATCGGCCCCTAGCGGCCTTCGCACAGATACGCAGTATTTT. Translation: CASSATSAPSGLRTDTQYF.

The chain uses TRBV19 and TRBJ1-3; D not resolved. The CDR3 has 18 residues. The germline CDR1 and CDR2 sequences are LNHDA and SQIVND (reference sequence). Trimming left V 5 bases short and J 3 bases short, with 23 bases between. DNA of the CDR3: TGTGCCAGTAGTGTTAATCGTCCCTCAGTCTTAATTGGAAACACCATATATTTT. Amino acids: CASSVNRPSVLIGNTIYF.

This clone showed up just once. The chain carries TRBV5-4 and TRBJ2-4; 7 bases match TRBD1. Germline lookup yields CDR1 SGHNT and CDR2 YYREEE (reference sequence). The CDR3 has 15 residues. The ends lost 0 bases at V and 6 bases at J; junction bases unmatched: 6. CDR3: CASSLVGDRVNIQYF. The CDR3, as DNA: TGTGCCAGCAGCTTGGTTGGGGACAGAGTAAACATTCAGTACTTC.

This clone was seen a few times. The chain links TRBV5-8 to TRBJ1-5; the D gene is possibly TRBD1 (6 bases). Germline V gene sequence: CDR1 SGHTS, CDR2 YDEGEE. The CDR3 is made up of 17 amino acids. Trimming took off 1 base at V and 2 bases at J, with 16 bases between the two ends. The CDR3 loop reads CASSLTRGPGGNQPQHF. The CDR3 DNA sequence: TGTGCCAGCAGCTTGACCAGGGGACCTGGGGGCAATCAGCCCCAGCATTTT.

The rearrangement links TRBV6-6 to TRBJ2-1; TRBD1 agrees at 9 bases. Germline assignment: CDR1 MNHNY and CDR2 SVGAGI (reference sequence). Trimming took 4 bases from V and 15 from J; bases not matched to a gene: 4. The CDR3 contains 11 residues. This CDR3 reads CASSLGQGRFF. The CDR3 DNA is TGTGCCAGCAGTTTGGGACAGGGACGGTTCTTC.

Note on this clone: Other DNA sequences in this specimen translate into the identical CDR3. V gene TRBV19 combines with J gene TRBJ1-1, with D maybe TRBD1 (5 bases). CDR1 is LNHDA and CDR2 is SQIVND in the germline V gene (reference sequence). Trimming removed 3 bases from V and 3 bases from J, with 8 bases in between. This CDR3 comprises 13 residues. Here the CDR3 reads CASSIDRDTEAFF. As DNA, the CDR3 is TGTGCCAGTAGTATCGACAGAGACACTGAAGCTTTCTTT.

The CDR3 DNA follows: TGCGCCAGCAGCTCACCCGGGACAGGGAACACTGAAGCTTTCTTT. It codes for CASSSPGTGNTEAFF. The rearrangement uses TRBV5-1 and TRBJ1-1, with 8 bases identical to TRBD1. The CDR3 is made up of 15 amino acids. The V segment lost 3 bases and the J segment 1 base; nucleotides outside the gene matches: 5. Per the germline V gene, CDR1 is SGHRS and CDR2 is YFSETQ. Supplemented by reference TRBV5-1 and TRBJ1-1, the full variable domain reads KAGVTQTPRYLIKTRGQQVTLSCSPISGHRSVSWYQQTPGQGLQFLFEYFSETQRNKGNFPGRFSGRQFSNSRSEMNVSTLELGDSALYLCASSSPGTGNTEAFFGQGTRLTVV.

CDR3 bases: TGTGCCAGCTCACTGACAGGGATGAACACCGGGGAGCTGTTTTTT. Protein: CASSLTGMNTGELFF. The V gene is TRBV18, the J gene TRBJ2-2; the match to TRBD1 covers 7 bases. Germline-derived CDR1 and CDR2 are KGHSH and LQKENI. The CDR3 runs to 15 residues. V trimming: 4 bases; J trimming: 1 base; junction bases outside the gene matches: 3. Supplemented by reference TRBV18 and TRBJ2-2, the full variable domain reads NAGVMQNPRHLVRRRGQEARLRCSPMKGHSHVYWYRQLPEEGLKFMVYLQKENIIDESGMPKERFSAEFPKEGPSILRIQQVVRGDSAAYFCASSLTGMNTGELFFGEGSRLTVL.